One sample yielded the 25 T cell receptor beta chains listed below, sequenced in a study of T-cell reconstitution after alpha-beta-depleted transplantation in children. Preparation of the TCRbeta library was carried out with unique molecular identifiers. In TCRdb, the PCR reads were re-called with MiXCR into one record per CDR3 protein. The sample consists of 450,000 to 700,000 distinct CDR3 sequences, 27% of them appearing once. This specimen was PBMCs, taken before TCRalphabeta/CD19-depleted stem cell transplant. These receptors all come from a boy under two years old with Wiskott-Aldrich syndrome, due to receive a stem cell transplant.

The chain joins TRBV20-1 to TRBJ2-1, with 10 bases matching TRBD2. The CDR3 has 15 residues. CDR1 DFQATT and CDR2 SNEGSKA come from the germline V gene (reference sequence). The ends lost 3 bases at V and 3 bases at J; junction bases unmatched: 5. The CDR3 DNA sequence: TGCAGTGCTAGTACGGGACTAGCGATCTACAATGAGCAGTTCTTC. Amino acids: CSASTGLAIYNEQFF.

This clonotype was detected only a few times. CDR3 nucleotide sequence: TGTGCCACCAGCAGAGAGGACAGGGGAGGAGAGACCCAGTACTTC. Protein: CATSREDRGGETQYF. The gene calls are TRBV15 and TRBJ2-5, with 9 bases identical to TRBD1. Losses at the gene ends were 0 bases for V and 4 bases for J; bases not matched to a gene: 3. Germline CDR1 and CDR2: LNHNV and YYDKDF (reference sequence). This CDR3 region has 15 residues.

The gene calls are TRBV10-2 and TRBJ2-1, with a tentative D call TRBD2 (5 bases). V was trimmed by 7 bases and J by 2 bases, leaving 9 bases between them. The CDR3 runs to 13 residues. The germline gives CDR1 WSHSY, CDR2 SAAADI. The CDR3, as DNA: TGCGCCAGCATAAGCGGAACCTACAATGAGCAGTTCTTC. Protein: CASISGTYNEQFF.

This clonotype has more than one count but fewer than ten. The J gene is TRBJ1-5, the V gene TRBV7-6; D is perhaps TRBD1 (5 bases). The CDR3 is 16 residues long. The V and J ends lost 2 bases and 1 base respectively, with 12 bases between them. Germline CDR1 SGHVS, CDR2 FNYEAQ. CDR3 in amino acids: CASSLTGTESNQPQHF. The CDR3 DNA reads TGTGCCAGCAGCTTAACTGGGACGGAAAGCAATCAGCCCCAGCATTTT.

This clonotype came up a few times. The V gene is TRBV10-1, the J gene TRBJ2-1; a possible D gene is TRBD2 (6 bases). Between the trimmed V and J ends, which lost 4 bases and 8 bases, there was a span of 12 bases. Germline V gene data show CDR1 as WNHNN and CDR2 as SYGVQD (reference sequence). This CDR3 contains 13 residues. The CDR3 DNA follows: TGCGCCAGCAGTGTGACTAGTTTTCATGAGCAGTTCTTC. Translated, it gives CASSVTSFHEQFF.

This clonotype was seen more than once but under ten times. The CDR3 DNA is TGCGCCAGCACCCGGGACATACACCGCGCCGGGGAGCTGTTTTTT. Its protein is CASTRDIHRAGELFF. The chain uses TRBV5-1 and TRBJ2-2, with a tentative D call TRBD1 (6 bases). Trimming cost V 6 bases and J 6 bases, with 18 bases left between them. This CDR3 spans 15 amino acids. Germline values: CDR1 SGHRS, CDR2 YFSETQ.

The chain recombines TRBV9 with TRBJ2-2; D is unresolved. Germline V gene sequence: CDR1 SGDLS, CDR2 YYNGEE. V was clipped by 4 bases and J by 5 bases, with 15 bases between them. This CDR3 spans 15 amino acids. CDR3 sequence: CASSTAKGWTGELFF. CDR3 sequence (DNA): TGTGCCAGCAGCACCGCCAAGGGATGGACCGGGGAGCTGTTTTTT.

V and J are TRBV6-1 and TRBJ1-2; D might be TRBD1 (5 bases). The CDR3 runs 13 residues. Germline assignment: CDR1 MNHNS and CDR2 SASEGT. V was pared by 4 bases and J by 7 bases, with 13 bases between. CDR3 coding DNA: TGTGCCAGCAGTGGGCTAGGGGTCGGTGGCTACACCTTC. Translating it yields CASSGLGVGGYTF.

The rearrangement uses TRBV7-2 and TRBJ1-2; 8 bases are a match to TRBD1. J lost 7 bases, V lost 3 bases, and 4 bases had no gene match. The CDR3 is 13 residues long. Germline V gives CDR1 SGHTA, CDR2 FQGNSA. This CDR3 reads CASSFPDRAGYTF. For the CDR3, the DNA is TGTGCCAGCAGCTTCCCGGACAGGGCTGGCTACACCTTC.

This chain joins TRBV5-1 and TRBJ2-7, with TRBD1 matching over 8 bases. Germline loops: CDR1 SGHRS, CDR2 YFSETQ. Losses at the gene ends were 4 bases for V and 10 bases for J; bases not matched to a gene: 13. CDR3 length: 14 residues. This chain's CDR3 is CASSREQGAIDQYF. The CDR3 nucleotides read TGCGCCAGCAGCAGGGAGCAGGGGGCTATCGACCAGTACTTC. The whole variable domain, remainder taken from reference TRBV5-1 and TRBJ2-7, is KAGVTQTPRYLIKTRGQQVTLSCSPISGHRSVSWYQQTPGQGLQFLFEYFSETQRNKGNFPGRFSGRQFSNSRSEMNVSTLELGDSALYLCASSREQGAIDQYFGPGTRLTVT.

This clonotype was picked up a small number of times. J is TRBJ2-7 and V is TRBV20-1; 12 positions agree with TRBD2. The CDR3 loop spans 15 amino acids. V was pared by 8 bases and J by 0 bases, with 8 bases of the junction left unmatched. Germline V gene sequence: CDR1 DFQATT, CDR2 SNEGSKA (reference sequence). CDR3 in DNA: TGCAGTCAGGGACTAGCGGGTATCAGCTCCTACGAGCAGTACTTC. Translated, it gives CSQGLAGISSYEQYF.

The V gene is TRBV20-1, the J gene TRBJ1-4; possible D gene TRBD1, 5 bases. Trimming left V 6 bases short and J 8 bases short, with 13 bases between. The CDR3 runs to 12 residues. CDR1 is DFQATT, CDR2 SNEGSKA, per germline (reference sequence). The CDR3 sequence: CSAQGVNEKLFF. DNA for the CDR3: TGCAGTGCCCAGGGTGTCAACGAAAAACTGTTTTTT.

This clonotype turned up a few times. The chain uses TRBV2 and TRBJ2-1, with 9 positions matching TRBD1. The CDR3 runs to 12 residues. With V trimmed by 6 bases and J by 7 bases, 1 base remained unmatched. In germline, CDR1 is SNHLY, CDR2 FYNNEI. CDR3: CASRDRGNEQFF. DNA of the CDR3: TGTGCCAGCAGGGACAGGGGTAATGAGCAGTTCTTC.

V and J are TRBV7-3 and TRBJ2-1; 7 nucleotides agree with TRBD2. Trimming cost V 0 bases and J 5 bases; bases outside gene matches: 4. The CDR3 runs to 15 residues. CDR1 is SGHTA and CDR2 is FQGTGA in the germline V gene. The CDR3 reads CASSLTGLDHNEQFF. The CDR3 nucleotides read TGTGCCAGCAGCTTAACCGGACTAGACCACAATGAGCAGTTCTTC.

This clonotype turned up a few times. The V gene is TRBV5-1, the J gene TRBJ2-1, with 9 bases aligning to TRBD2. CDR1 is SGHRS, CDR2 YFSETQ, per germline. The V gene end was trimmed by 0 bases and the J gene end by 10 bases; junction bases not matched to a gene: 8. CDR3 length equals 15 residues. The CDR3 DNA reads as TGCGCCAGCAGCTTGGGGGCGGGAGGGCTCTACGAGCAGTTCTTC. Amino acids: CASSLGAGGLYEQFF.

This clonotype appeared a few times. The genes are TRBV7-6 and TRBJ2-1; 9 bases match TRBD2. Per germline, CDR1 SGHVS and CDR2 FNYEAQ. This CDR3 comprises 15 residues. Losses at the gene ends were 5 bases for V and 4 bases for J; bases not matched to a gene: 6. The chain's CDR3 is CASSLREGLYNEQFF. CDR3 in DNA: TGTGCCAGCAGCCTGCGGGAGGGGCTTTACAATGAGCAGTTCTTC.

This clonotype has a single count. The rearrangement uses TRBV9 and TRBJ2-3; D ambiguous. Trimming removed 0 bases at V and 6 bases at J, with 8 bases between. Germline values: CDR1 SGDLS, CDR2 YYNGEE. The CDR3 has 13 residues. CDR3 protein: CASSVGLEDTQYF. The CDR3 DNA reads as TGTGCCAGCAGCGTAGGGCTTGAGGATACGCAGTATTTT.

Only one count was recorded for this clonotype. The chain combines TRBV6-1 with TRBJ1-1; a possible D gene is TRBD1 (6 bases). This CDR3 comprises 14 residues. Looked up from germline, CDR1 is MNHNS and CDR2 is SASEGT. V lost 6 bases to trimming and J lost 1 base, with 12 bases between them. As DNA, the CDR3 is TGTGCCAGCAGGCGGAGCAGGGGGAACACTGAAGCTTTCTTT. It specifies CASRRSRGNTEAFF.

This clonotype was counted only a few times. V gene TRBV5-1 combines with J gene TRBJ2-1; the match to TRBD2 covers 11 bases. V gave up 0 bases and J gave up 9 bases; unmatched junction bases: 5. Looked up from germline, CDR1 is SGHRS and CDR2 is YFSETQ. The CDR3 is 15 residues long. The CDR3 loop reads CASSLVAGGGAEQFF. DNA for the CDR3: TGCGCCAGCAGCTTGGTAGCGGGAGGGGGCGCTGAGCAGTTCTTC.

J is TRBJ1-6 and V is TRBV20-1; the D is unclear. Trimming left V 1 base short and J 4 bases short, with 8 bases between. CDR3 length equals 14 residues. The germline gives CDR1 DFQATT, CDR2 SNEGSKA (reference sequence). The CDR3 DNA reads TGCAGTGCTAGAGGGCCCGGTTATAATTCACCCCTCCACTTT. Residues: CSARGPGYNSPLHF.

As for this clonotype: Mismatch with germline at one junction end may stem from a read error. Here the CDR3 reads CASSLAGGLQETQYF. CDR3 in DNA: TGTGCCAGCAGTTTAGCAGGGGGCCTCCAAGAGACCCAGTACTTC. The chain has TRBV5-1 and TRBJ2-5, with TRBD1 identical over 8 bases. Germline V gives CDR1 SGHRS, CDR2 YFSETQ. The CDR3 totals 15 residues.

The count of this clonotype is one. The J gene is TRBJ2-5, the V gene TRBV6-1, with TRBD2 identical over 12 bases. The CDR3 is 17 residues long. V lost 6 bases and J lost 7; bases outside the gene matches: 15. In germline, CDR1 is MNHNS, CDR2 SASEGT. CDR3 in amino acids: CASSRLAGALPRGTQYF. The CDR3 DNA follows: TGTGCCAGCAGCAGACTAGCGGGAGCCCTTCCACGTGGGACCCAGTACTTC.

This clonotype showed up many times. The rearrangement links TRBV29-1 to TRBJ2-3; possibly TRBD1 for D (5 bases). Looked up from germline, CDR1 is SQVTM and CDR2 is ANQGSEA. The CDR3 covers 13 residues. V dropped 4 bases and J dropped 2 bases, with 10 bases sitting between them. CDR3 nucleotides: TGCAGCGTTGGGGGCAGATCCACAGATACGCAGTATTTT. Amino acids: CSVGGRSTDTQYF.

The chain uses TRBV24-1 and TRBJ2-1; 16 bases match TRBD2. J lost 5 bases, V lost 4 bases, and 4 bases had no gene match. Germline V gene lookup returns CDR1 KGHDR and CDR2 SFDVKD. The CDR3 extends over 17 amino acids. The CDR3 region is CATSDPGTSGRDNEQFF. CDR3 coding DNA: TGTGCCACCAGTGACCCCGGGACTAGCGGGAGGGACAATGAGCAGTTCTTC.

The rearrangement joins TRBV5-1 to TRBJ2-1; 9 positions agree with TRBD2. V was pared by 2 bases and J by 8 bases, with 14 bases of the junction left unmatched. Germline-derived CDR1 and CDR2 are SGHRS and YFSETQ. The CDR3 spans 17 residues. The CDR3, as DNA: TGCGCCAGCAGCTTATCGAGACTGGCACGCGGGGGGGATGAGCAGTTCTTC. It specifies CASSLSRLARGGDEQFF.